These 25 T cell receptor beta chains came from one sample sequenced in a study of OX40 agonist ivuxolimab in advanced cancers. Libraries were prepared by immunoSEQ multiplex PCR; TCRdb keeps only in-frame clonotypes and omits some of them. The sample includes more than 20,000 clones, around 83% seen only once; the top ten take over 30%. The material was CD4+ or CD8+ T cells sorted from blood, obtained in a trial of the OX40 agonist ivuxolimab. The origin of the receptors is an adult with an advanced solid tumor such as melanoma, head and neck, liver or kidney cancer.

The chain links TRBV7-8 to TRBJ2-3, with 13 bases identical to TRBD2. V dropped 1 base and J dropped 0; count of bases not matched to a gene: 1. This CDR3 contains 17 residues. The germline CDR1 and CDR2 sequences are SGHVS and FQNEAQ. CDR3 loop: CASSLGTSGGSTDTQYF. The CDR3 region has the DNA TGTGCCAGCAGCTTAGGGACTAGCGGGGGTAGCACAGATACGCAGTATTTT.

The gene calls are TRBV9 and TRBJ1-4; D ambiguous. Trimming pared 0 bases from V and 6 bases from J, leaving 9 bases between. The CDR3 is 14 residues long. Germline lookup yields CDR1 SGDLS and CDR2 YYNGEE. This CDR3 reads CASSVDGRDEKLFF. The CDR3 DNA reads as TGTGCCAGCAGCGTAGACGGGAGGGATGAAAAACTGTTTTTT. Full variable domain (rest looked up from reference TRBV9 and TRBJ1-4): DSGVTQTPKHLITATGQRVTLRCSPRSGDLSVYWYQQSLDQGLQFLIQYYNGEERAKGNILERFSAQQFPDLHSELNLSSLELGDSALYFCASSVDGRDEKLFFGSGTQLSVL.

DNA of the CDR3: TGTGCCAGCAGCCAAATGGGCAGGGAGAGGACTGAAGCTTTCTTT. It is translated as CASSQMGRERTEAFF. This chain uses TRBV14 with TRBJ1-1; a possible D gene is TRBD1 (5 bases). The CDR3 runs to 15 residues. Germline V gene lookup returns CDR1 SGHDN and CDR2 FVKESK. V lost 2 bases and J 5 bases, leaving 15 bases between the germline ends.

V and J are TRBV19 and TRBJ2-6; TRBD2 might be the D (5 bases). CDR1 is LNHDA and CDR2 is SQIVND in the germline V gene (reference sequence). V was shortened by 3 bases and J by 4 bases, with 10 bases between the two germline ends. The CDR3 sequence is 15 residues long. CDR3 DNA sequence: TGTGCCAGTAGTATTCCGTCGGGGGGGGCCAACGTCCTGACTTTC. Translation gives CASSIPSGGANVLTF.

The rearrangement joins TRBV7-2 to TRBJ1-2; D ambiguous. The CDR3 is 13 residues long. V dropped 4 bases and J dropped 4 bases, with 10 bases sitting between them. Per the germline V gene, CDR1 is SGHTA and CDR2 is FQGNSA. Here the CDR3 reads CASSSAGVYGYTF. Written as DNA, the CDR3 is TGTGCCAGCAGCTCCGCCGGAGTCTATGGCTACACCTTC.

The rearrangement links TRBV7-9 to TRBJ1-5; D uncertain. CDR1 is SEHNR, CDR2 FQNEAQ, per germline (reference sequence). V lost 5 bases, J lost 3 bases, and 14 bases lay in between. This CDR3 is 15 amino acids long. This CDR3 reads CASSPPGGHNQPQHF. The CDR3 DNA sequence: TGTGCCAGCAGCCCCCCGGGTGGGCACAATCAGCCCCAGCATTTT.

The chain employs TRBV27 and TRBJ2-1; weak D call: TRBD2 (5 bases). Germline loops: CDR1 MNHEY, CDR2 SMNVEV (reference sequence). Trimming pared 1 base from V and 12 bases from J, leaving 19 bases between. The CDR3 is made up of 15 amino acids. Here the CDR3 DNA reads TGTGCCAGCAGTTTATTAGAAGGTCGAAGCCGGGGGCAGTTCTTC. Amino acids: CASSLLEGRSRGQFF.

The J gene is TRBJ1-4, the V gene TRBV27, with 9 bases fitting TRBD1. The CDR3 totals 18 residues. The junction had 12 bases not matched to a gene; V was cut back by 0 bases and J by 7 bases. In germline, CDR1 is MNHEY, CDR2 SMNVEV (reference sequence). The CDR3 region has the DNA TGTGCCAGCAGTTTATCGAACGGACAGGGGAGGTGGGGTGAAAAACTGTTTTTT. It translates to CASSLSNGQGRWGEKLFF. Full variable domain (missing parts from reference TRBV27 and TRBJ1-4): EAQVTQNPRYLITVTGKKLTVTCSQNMNHEYMSWYRQDPGLGLRQIYYSMNVEVTDKGDVPEGYKVSRKEKRNFPLILESPSPNQTSLYFCASSLSNGQGRWGEKLFFGSGTQLSVL.

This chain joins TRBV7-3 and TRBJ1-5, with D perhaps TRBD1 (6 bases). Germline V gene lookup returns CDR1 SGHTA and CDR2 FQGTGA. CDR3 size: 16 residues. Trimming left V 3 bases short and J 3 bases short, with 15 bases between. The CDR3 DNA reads TGTGCCAGCAGCTTGAGACAGGCAGTCTTCAATCAGCCCCAGCATTTT. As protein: CASSLRQAVFNQPQHF.

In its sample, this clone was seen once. CDR3 coding DNA: TGTGCCAGCTCACCACAGGACAGGGTTAGGTACAATGAGCAGTTCTTC. Protein product: CASSPQDRVRYNEQFF. The gene calls are TRBV18 and TRBJ2-1, with 8 bases that match TRBD1. The CDR3 has 16 residues. The germline V gene encodes CDR1 KGHSH and CDR2 LQKENI. V lost 1 base to trimming and J lost 4 bases; unmatched junction nucleotides: 6.

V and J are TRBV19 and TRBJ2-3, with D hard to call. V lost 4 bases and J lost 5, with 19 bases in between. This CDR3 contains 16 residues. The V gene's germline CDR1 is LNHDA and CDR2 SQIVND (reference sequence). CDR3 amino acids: CASSNNRIPNRDTQYF. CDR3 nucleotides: TGTGCCAGTAGTAACAATCGCATACCAAACCGAGATACGCAGTATTTT.

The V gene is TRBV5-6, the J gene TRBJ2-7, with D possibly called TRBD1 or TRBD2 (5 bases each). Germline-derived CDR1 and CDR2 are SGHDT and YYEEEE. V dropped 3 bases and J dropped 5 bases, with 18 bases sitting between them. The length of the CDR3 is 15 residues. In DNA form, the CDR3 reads TGTGCCAGCAGCTCATGGTGGGTGGGGGAAGACGAGCAGTACTTC. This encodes CASSSWWVGEDEQYF.

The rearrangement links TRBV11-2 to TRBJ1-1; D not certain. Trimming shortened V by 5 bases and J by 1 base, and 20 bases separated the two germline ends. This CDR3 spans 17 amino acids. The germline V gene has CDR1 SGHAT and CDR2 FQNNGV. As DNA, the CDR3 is TGTGCCAGCAGCCACACGCTTACCCCAGGATCGAACACTGAAGCTTTCTTT. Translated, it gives CASSHTLTPGSNTEAFF.

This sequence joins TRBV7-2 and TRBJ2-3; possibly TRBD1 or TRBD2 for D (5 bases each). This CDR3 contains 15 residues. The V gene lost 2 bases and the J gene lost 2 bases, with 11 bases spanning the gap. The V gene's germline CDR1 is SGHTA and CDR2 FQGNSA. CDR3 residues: CASSLSGSDTDTQYF. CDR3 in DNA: TGTGCCAGCAGCTTATCAGGGAGTGACACAGATACGCAGTATTTT.

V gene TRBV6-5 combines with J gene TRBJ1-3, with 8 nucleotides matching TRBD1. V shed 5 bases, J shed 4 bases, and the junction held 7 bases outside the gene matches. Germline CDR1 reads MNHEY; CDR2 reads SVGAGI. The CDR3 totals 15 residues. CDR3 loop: CASSGGQGTGNTIYF. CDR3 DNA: TGTGCCAGCAGTGGCGGACAGGGAACGGGAAACACCATATATTTT.

The CDR3 reads CASSSRWSSYNSPLHF. CDR3 coding DNA: TGTGCCAGCAGCTCGAGATGGAGCTCCTATAATTCACCCCTCCACTTT. The chain joins TRBV5-4 to TRBJ1-6; D is uncertain. Germline assignment: CDR1 SGHNT and CDR2 YYREEE (reference sequence). The CDR3 is 16 residues long. Trimming shortened V by 3 bases and J by 0 bases, and 10 bases separated the two germline ends.

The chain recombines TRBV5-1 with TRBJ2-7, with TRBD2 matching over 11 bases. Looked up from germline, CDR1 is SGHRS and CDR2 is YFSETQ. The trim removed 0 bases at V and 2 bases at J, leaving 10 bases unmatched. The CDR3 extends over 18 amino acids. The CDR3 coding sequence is TGCGCCAGCAGCTTGGGACTAGCGGGAAACCCCGGGGCCTACGAGCAGTACTTC. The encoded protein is CASSLGLAGNPGAYEQYF.

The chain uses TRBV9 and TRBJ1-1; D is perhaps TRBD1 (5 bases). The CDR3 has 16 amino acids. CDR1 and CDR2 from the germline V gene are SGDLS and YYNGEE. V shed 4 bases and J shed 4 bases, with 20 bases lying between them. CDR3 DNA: TGTGCCAGCAGCCCTAGCCTCGGGGTAGGGGCCACTGAAGCTTTCTTT. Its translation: CASSPSLGVGATEAFF. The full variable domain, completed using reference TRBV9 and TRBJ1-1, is DSGVTQTPKHLITATGQRVTLRCSPRSGDLSVYWYQQSLDQGLQFLIQYYNGEERAKGNILERFSAQQFPDLHSELNLSSLELGDSALYFCASSPSLGVGATEAFFGQGTRLTVV.

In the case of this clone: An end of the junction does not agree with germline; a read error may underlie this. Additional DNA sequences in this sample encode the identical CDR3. In DNA form, the CDR3 reads TGTGCCAGCAGCGAAACAGGGGTAGGGACCTCTGGGGCCAATGTCCTGACTTTC. It specifies CASSETGVGTSGANVLTF. The V call is TRBV7-9, the J call TRBJ2-6, with 7 bases matching TRBD1. Germline CDR1 and CDR2: SEHNR and FQNEAQ (reference sequence). This CDR3 is 18 amino acids long.

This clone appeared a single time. CDR3 sequence (DNA): TGTGCCACCAGCAGAGATCCGACCGGCGTCCAGCCCCAGCATTTT. Encoded protein: CATSRDPTGVQPQHF. V gene TRBV15 combines with J gene TRBJ1-5; no clear D. With 0 bases removed from V and 7 bases from J, the gap between germline ends came to 13 bases. Looked up from germline, CDR1 is LNHNV and CDR2 is YYDKDF (reference sequence). The length of the CDR3 is 15 residues.

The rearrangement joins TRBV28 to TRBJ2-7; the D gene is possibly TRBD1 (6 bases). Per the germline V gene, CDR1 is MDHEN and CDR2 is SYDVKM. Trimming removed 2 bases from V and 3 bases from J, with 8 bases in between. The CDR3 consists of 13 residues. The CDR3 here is CASSLAGVYEQYF. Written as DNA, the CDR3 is TGTGCCAGCAGTTTAGCAGGGGTCTACGAGCAGTACTTC.

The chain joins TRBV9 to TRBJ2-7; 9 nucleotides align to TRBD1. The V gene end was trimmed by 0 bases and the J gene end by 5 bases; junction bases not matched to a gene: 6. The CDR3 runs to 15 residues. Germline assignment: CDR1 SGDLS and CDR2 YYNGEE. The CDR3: CASSVADTGGHEQYF. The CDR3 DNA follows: TGTGCCAGCAGCGTAGCTGACACAGGGGGCCACGAGCAGTACTTC.

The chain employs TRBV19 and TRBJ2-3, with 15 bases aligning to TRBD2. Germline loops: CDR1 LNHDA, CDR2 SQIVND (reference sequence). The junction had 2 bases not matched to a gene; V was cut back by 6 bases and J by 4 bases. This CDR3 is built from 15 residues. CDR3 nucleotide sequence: TGTGCCAGTAGCGGGACTAGCGGGAGGTCAGATACGCAGTATTTT. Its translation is CASSGTSGRSDTQYF.

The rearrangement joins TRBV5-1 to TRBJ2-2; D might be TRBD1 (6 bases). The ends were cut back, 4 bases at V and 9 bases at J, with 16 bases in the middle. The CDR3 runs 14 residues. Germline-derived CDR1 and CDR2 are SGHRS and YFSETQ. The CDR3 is CASSRTVGDRELFF. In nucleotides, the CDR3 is TGCGCCAGCAGCCGGACAGTAGGAGACCGGGAGCTGTTTTTT. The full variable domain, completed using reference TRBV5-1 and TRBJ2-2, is KAGVTQTPRYLIKTRGQQVTLSCSPISGHRSVSWYQQTPGQGLQFLFEYFSETQRNKGNFPGRFSGRQFSNSRSEMNVSTLELGDSALYLCASSRTVGDRELFFGEGSRLTVL.

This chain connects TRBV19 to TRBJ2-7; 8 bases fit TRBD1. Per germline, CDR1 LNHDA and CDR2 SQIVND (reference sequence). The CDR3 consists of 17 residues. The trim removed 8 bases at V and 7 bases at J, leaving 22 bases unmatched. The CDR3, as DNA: TGTGCCAGTTCCCGAACGCCGGGACAGGCCCCCTCCTGGGAGCAGTACTTC. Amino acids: CASSRTPGQAPSWEQYF.